This T cell receptor (beta chain) comes out of a study of T cell repertoires in ileal Crohn's disease. The time point is: neoterminal ileum biopsy at postoperative endoscopy, about 6 months after surgery. Here immunoSEQ multiplex PCR was the method, and the copy in TCRdb shows in-frame clones only, minus some. The sample yields 55,000 to 65,000 clones, around 90% seen once. Looked up from germline, CDR1 is SGHNT and CDR2 is YYREEE (reference sequence). This CDR3 is built from 13 residues. V shed 4 bases and J 7 bases; nucleotides not matched to a gene: 3. Sample: ileal tissue. The V and J genes are TRBV5-4 and TRBJ1-5; TRBD1 matches 9 bases. This receptor was obtained from an adult with Crohn's disease. The CDR3 loop is CASSPDRGQPQHF. As DNA, the CDR3 is TGTGCCAGCAGCCCGGACAGGGGCCAGCCCCAGCATTTT. Full variable domain (remainder filled in from reference TRBV5-4 and TRBJ1-5): ETGVTQSPTHLIKTRGQQVTLRCSSQSGHNTVSWYQQALGQGPQFIFQYYREEENGRGNFPPRFSGLQFPNYSSELNVNALELDDSALYLCASSPDRGQPQHFGDGTRLSIL.